This T cell receptor beta chain derives from a study of blood T cell repertoires in COVID-19. The germline V gene has CDR1 GTSNPN and CDR2 SVGIG (reference sequence). The CDR3 totals 14 residues. Trimming took 3 bases from V and 12 from J; bases not matched to a gene: 10. TCRdb's table, derived via immunoSEQ multiplex PCR, lists solely in-frame clones and lacks some. This table has more than 130,000 clones, roughly 90% appearing once. The V call is TRBV30, the J call TRBJ2-1; TRBD2 matches 11 bases. The source of this sequence is a man between 45 and 60 years old with active or convalescent COVID-19. The sequenced sample was peripheral blood. The CDR3 loop is CAWSAGLAGGRQFF. DNA of the CDR3: TGTGCCTGGAGCGCCGGACTAGCGGGTGGGAGGCAGTTCTTC.